The clone carrying this TCR beta chain occurred many times. Germline CDR1 is MRHNA and CDR2 is SNTAGT. V was trimmed by 2 bases and J by 4 bases, leaving 8 bases between them. This CDR3 has 13 residues. The data originate from a study of metastatic and nonmetastatic thyroid tumors. Each patient went into thyroid surgery without having received any treatment. In the original workflow: A papillary thyroid cancer distant-metastasis classifier was built from CDR3 differences across clinicopathological groups. With MiXCR, TCRdb reprocessed the PCR reads. The V and J calls were determined by TCRdb, not by the authors. The repertoire holds 25,000 to 35,000 clones, with 10% to 12% as singletons.

Sequenced: blood. The genes are TRBV6-4 and TRBJ1-2; D uncertain. This sequence originates from a female donor with papillary thyroid cancer or a benign thyroid nodule (not recorded which). Some clones in this sample may be carry-over from other donors' samples. CDR3 nucleotides: TGTGCCAGCAGTGACCCAGGCGTCTATGGCTACACCTTC. Its translation: CASSDPGVYGYTF.